A single sample gave rise to the 28 T cell receptor beta chains below, sequenced in a study of blood T cell repertoires in COVID-19. TCRdb's copy holds only in-frame clones and misses some; the assay was immunoSEQ multiplex PCR. The sample includes about 300,000 clones, roughly 86% of them seen just once. The sample comprised PBMCs or T cells enriched from blood (not recorded which). Receptors were obtained from a woman younger than 35 who had recovered from COVID-19.

This rearrangement joins TRBV10-2 to TRBJ2-1; D perhaps matches TRBD2 (7 bases). V was pared by 8 bases and J by 8 bases, with 16 bases between. There are 13 residues in the CDR3. Germline V gene sequence: CDR1 WSHSY, CDR2 SAAADI. The CDR3 is CASAAGANHEQFF. The DNA for the CDR3 is TGCGCCAGCGCGGCGGGGGCGAACCATGAGCAGTTCTTC.

The chain has TRBV7-9 and TRBJ1-2; D not resolved. Trimming stripped 1 base from V and 5 bases from J, with 5 bases between. The CDR3 is made up of 12 amino acids. Germline V CDR1 and CDR2: SEHNR, FQNEAQ (reference sequence). Here the CDR3 DNA reads TGTGCCAGCAGCTTAGATCGTTATGGCTACACCTTC. As protein: CASSLDRYGYTF.

This clone was seen once. The rearrangement joins TRBV30 to TRBJ1-2, with 9 bases that match TRBD1. The CDR3 contains 15 residues. Germline V lookup: CDR1 GTSNPN, CDR2 SVGIG (reference sequence). With 0 bases clipped from V and 8 bases from J, the junction kept 10 bases outside the gene matches. The CDR3 region is CAWSVRRQGEQGYTF. In DNA, the CDR3 is TGTGCCTGGAGTGTTCGACGACAGGGGGAACAAGGCTACACCTTC.

The rearrangement joins TRBV29-1 to TRBJ2-2; 7 nucleotides agree with TRBD1. This CDR3 has 12 residues. CDR1 and CDR2 from the germline V gene are SQVTM and ANQGSEA. V trimming: 7 bases; J trimming: 5 bases; junction bases outside the gene matches: 4. CDR3 amino acids: CSAGQDTGELFF. The CDR3 coding sequence is TGCAGCGCAGGACAGGATACCGGGGAGCTGTTTTTT.

The chain couples TRBV30 to TRBJ1-2, with 8 positions matching TRBD1. Germline loops: CDR1 GTSNPN, CDR2 SVGIG (reference sequence). The CDR3 has 10 amino acids. J gave up 8 bases and V 5 bases, and 1 base lay outside the gene matches. CDR3 sequence: CAWGQGGYTF. As DNA, the CDR3 is TGTGCCTGGGGACAGGGCGGCTACACCTTC. Together with reference TRBV30 and TRBJ1-2, the CDR3 gives the full variable domain: SQTIHQWPATLVQPVGSPLSLECTVEGTSNPNLYWYRQAAGRGLQLLFYSVGIGQISSEVPQNLSASRPQDRQFILSSKKLLLSDSGFYLCAWGQGGYTFGSGTRLTVV.

This clone was detected only once. V is TRBV7-2 and J is TRBJ2-7, with TRBD2 as a possible D gene (6 bases). V lost 1 base to trimming and J lost 4 bases, with 17 bases between them. The CDR3 is 16 amino acids. Germline-derived CDR1 and CDR2 are SGHTA and FQGNSA. DNA of the CDR3: TGTGCCAGCAGCTTAGGTCGTGGCGGGGTGGAGTACGAGCAGTACTTC. This encodes CASSLGRGGVEYEQYF.

Here the CDR3 DNA reads TGCGCCAGCAGTCCAAGACAGGGGGTGAGCGTCGAGCAGTACTTC. It yields the protein CASSPRQGVSVEQYF. The V call is TRBV10-1, the J call TRBJ2-7; 9 bases are shared with TRBD1. Germline V gene lookup returns CDR1 WNHNN and CDR2 SYGVQD (reference sequence). Trimming removed 5 bases from V and 6 bases from J; junction bases left unmatched: 11. The CDR3 runs to 15 residues.

This sequence joins TRBV7-8 and TRBJ2-6; D may be TRBD2 (5 bases). The CDR3 has 21 amino acids. CDR1 and CDR2 from the germline V gene are SGHVS and FQNEAQ. V lost 1 base and J 0 bases, leaving 22 bases between the germline ends. CDR3 sequence (DNA): TGTGCCAGCAGCTTAGTGTTGGGAGCAGGCGGCCCATACTCTGGGGCCAACGTCCTGACTTTC. It encodes CASSLVLGAGGPYSGANVLTF.

This clone occurred a few times. The gene calls are TRBV7-9 and TRBJ2-7; tentative D call: TRBD2 (7 bases). The V and J ends lost 5 bases and 3 bases respectively, with 17 bases between them. The CDR3 consists of 15 residues. The germline V gene has CDR1 SEHNR and CDR2 FQNEAQ (reference sequence). The CDR3 is CASSLTGGGSYEQYF. CDR3 bases: TGTGCCAGCAGCCTAACGGGGGGCGGGAGCTACGAGCAGTACTTC.

The chain combines TRBV11-2 with TRBJ2-1; possibly TRBD2 for D (5 bases). This CDR3 is 11 amino acids long. Trimming shortened V by 1 base and J by 12 bases, and 7 bases separated the two germline ends. Germline loops: CDR1 SGHAT, CDR2 FQNNGV. In DNA form, the CDR3 reads TGTGCCAGCAGCTTAGTCGAGGGGCAGTTCTTC. This gives the protein CASSLVEGQFF.

The V and J genes are TRBV7-9 and TRBJ1-4, with 9 bases that match TRBD1. The V gene's germline CDR1 is SEHNR and CDR2 FQNEAQ (reference sequence). After removal of 5 bases from V and 7 bases from J, the junction contained 8 bases not matched to a gene. The CDR3 has 15 residues. The CDR3 nucleotides read TGTGCCAGCAGCATGGGACAGGGTTTTGGTGAAAAACTGTTTTTT. Protein product: CASSMGQGFGEKLFF.

The chain employs TRBV11-2 and TRBJ1-4; D remains ambiguous. Trimming cost V 5 bases and J 7 bases, with 14 bases left between them. The CDR3 spans 14 residues. CDR1 is SGHAT and CDR2 is FQNNGV in the germline V gene. This chain's CDR3 is CASSPQAGREKLFF. For the CDR3, the DNA is TGTGCCAGCAGCCCCCAAGCGGGCCGTGAAAAACTGTTTTTT.

The chain recombines TRBV7-3 with TRBJ1-1, with TRBD1 matching over 10 bases. The CDR3 contains 15 residues. V lost 2 bases, J lost 3 bases, and 3 bases stayed unmatched. The germline V gene has CDR1 SGHTA and CDR2 FQGTGA. The CDR3 sequence: CASSLGTGEDTEAFF. The CDR3 DNA sequence: TGTGCCAGCAGCTTAGGGACAGGGGAGGACACTGAAGCTTTCTTT.

The chain employs TRBV4-3 and TRBJ1-2; a possible D gene is TRBD1 (6 bases). Trimming shortened V by 2 bases and J by 3 bases, and 10 bases separated the two germline ends. CDR1 is LGHNA, CDR2 YSLEER, per germline. The CDR3 is 14 amino acids. This CDR3 reads CASSQNRVDYGYTF. The CDR3 bases are TGCGCCAGCAGCCAAAACAGGGTTGACTATGGCTACACCTTC.

The genes are TRBV3-1 (or the pseudogene TRBV3-2) and TRBJ2-5; 7 nucleotides line up with TRBD1. Trimming at V came to 0 bases and at J to 2 bases, leaving 15 bases not matched to a gene. CDR3 length: 19 amino acids. Germline CDR1 reads LGHDT; CDR2 reads YNNKEL (reference sequence). The DNA for the CDR3 is TGTGCCAGCAGCCAAGATCTTTTTAATCTCGACAGGGATCAAGAGACCCAGTACTTC. This codes for CASSQDLFNLDRDQETQYF.

The CDR3 loop reads CASSRGELDNSPLHF. The CDR3 DNA follows: TGTGCCAGCAGCCGTGGGGAGTTGGATAATTCACCCCTCCACTTT. The chain recombines TRBV7-9 with TRBJ1-6, with D unresolved. This CDR3 has 15 amino acids. CDR1 is SEHNR and CDR2 is FQNEAQ in the germline V gene (reference sequence). Trimming removed 5 bases at V and 5 bases at J, with 13 bases between.

This sequence joins TRBV2 and TRBJ2-6, with 9 nucleotides matching TRBD1. The CDR3 covers 16 residues. V dropped 3 bases and J dropped 2; count of bases not matched to a gene: 2. Per germline, CDR1 SNHLY and CDR2 FYNNEI. Here the CDR3 DNA reads TGTGCCAGCAGTGATACAGGGGGCGCTGGGGCCAACGTCCTGACTTTC. It yields the protein CASSDTGGAGANVLTF.

The chain uses TRBV18 and TRBJ2-5; D perhaps matches TRBD1 (6 bases). The CDR3 contains 15 residues. V shed 1 base and J shed 1 base, with 10 bases lying between them. CDR1 and CDR2 (germline): KGHSH, LQKENI. The CDR3 DNA sequence: TGTGCCAGCTCACCACTGAGGACAGCCCAAGAGACCCAGTACTTC. It specifies CASSPLRTAQETQYF.

V is TRBV28 and J is TRBJ2-3, with TRBD2 matching 13 bases. The CDR3 has 16 amino acids. The germline CDR1 and CDR2 sequences are MDHEN and SYDVKM. The V gene end was trimmed by 7 bases and the J gene end by 4 bases; junction bases not matched to a gene: 8. The DNA for the CDR3 is TGTGCCAGCACCGATCCGGGACTAGCGGGATCAGATACGCAGTATTTT. Protein product: CASTDPGLAGSDTQYF. Drawing the rest from reference TRBV28 and TRBJ2-3, the complete variable domain is DVKVTQSSRYLVKRTGEKVFLECVQDMDHENMFWYRQDPGLGLRLIYFSYDVKMKEKGDIPEGYSVSREKKERFSLILESASTNQTSMYLCASTDPGLAGSDTQYFGPGTRLTVL.

The V call is TRBV11-2, the J call TRBJ1-1; D might be TRBD1 (6 bases). Germline V gene sequence: CDR1 SGHAT, CDR2 FQNNGV. Deletions cut 1 base from V and 11 bases from J, with 23 bases between. The CDR3 length is 16 residues. The CDR3 DNA follows: TGTGCCAGCAGCTTAGTTCAGGGGCCTAAACTGAAGGTGGCTTTCTTT. Its translation: CASSLVQGPKLKVAFF.

The V gene is TRBV27, the J gene TRBJ2-7, with D possibly matching TRBD1 (6 bases). Per germline, CDR1 MNHEY and CDR2 SMNVEV (reference sequence). The CDR3 extends over 16 amino acids. The V gene lost 0 bases and the J gene lost 2 bases, with 14 bases spanning the gap. CDR3 sequence: CASSLSIRGPTYEQYF. The CDR3 nucleotides are TGTGCCAGCAGTTTATCGATCAGGGGTCCAACCTACGAGCAGTACTTC.

This rearrangement joins TRBV27 to TRBJ2-1; 11 positions match TRBD2. V lost 6 bases, J lost 8 bases, and 15 bases stayed unmatched. This CDR3 comprises 17 residues. Per germline, CDR1 MNHEY and CDR2 SMNVEV (reference sequence). The DNA for the CDR3 is TGTGCCAGCAGGACACCTAGTAGCGGGGGGGCCCGGGATGAGCAGTTCTTC. The encoded protein is CASRTPSSGGARDEQFF.

J is TRBJ1-1 and V is TRBV30, with D hard to call. With 3 bases removed from V and 1 base from J, the gap between germline ends came to 6 bases. CDR1 is GTSNPN and CDR2 is SVGIG in the germline V gene (reference sequence). The CDR3 runs 12 residues. In DNA form, the CDR3 reads TGTGCCTGGAGCCGGGAGAACACTGAAGCTTTCTTT. It codes for CAWSRENTEAFF.

V usage is TRBV3-1 (or the pseudogene TRBV3-2) and J usage is TRBJ2-5, with 13 bases aligning to TRBD2. Germline V gene sequence: CDR1 LGHDT, CDR2 YNNKEL (reference sequence). The CDR3 length is 15 residues. The J segment lost 2 bases and the V segment lost 5 bases, leaving 2 bases of the junction unmatched. The CDR3: CASSKLAGGQETQYF. In DNA, the CDR3 is TGTGCCAGCAGCAAACTAGCGGGGGGGCAAGAGACCCAGTACTTC.

The CDR3 DNA is TGTGCCAGCAGCTTAGTGGTGCTAGCGGGGGTGCAAGAGACCCAGTACTTC. It specifies CASSLVVLAGVQETQYF. The genes are TRBV7-2 and TRBJ2-5; 10 bases map to TRBD2. The CDR3 runs 17 residues. V shed 1 base, J shed 2 bases, and the junction held 7 bases outside the gene matches. The germline gives CDR1 SGHTA, CDR2 FQGNSA.

The gene calls are TRBV6-5 and TRBJ1-3; 7 positions match TRBD1. V shed 5 bases and J 9 bases; nucleotides not matched to a gene: 13. Germline CDR1 is MNHEY and CDR2 is SVGAGI. This CDR3 is built from 15 residues. CDR3 region: CASSNGTEWMSTIYF. CDR3 sequence (DNA): TGTGCCAGCAGTAACGGGACAGAGTGGATGAGCACCATATATTTT.

This clone has just a few counts. This chain links TRBV5-4 with TRBJ1-6; no reliable D call. The CDR3 totals 14 residues. V lost 1 base, J lost 7 bases, and 9 bases lay in between. Germline-derived CDR1 and CDR2 are SGHNT and YYREEE (reference sequence). CDR3 region: CASSLKERNSPLHF. Written as DNA, the CDR3 is TGTGCCAGCAGCTTGAAGGAGCGCAATTCACCCCTCCACTTT.

The chain recombines TRBV7-9 with TRBJ1-1, with 9 bases identical to TRBD1. Germline CDR1 and CDR2: SEHNR and FQNEAQ (reference sequence). This CDR3 region has 14 residues. J was trimmed by 5 bases and V by 3 bases; bases with no gene match: 4. The CDR3 spells CASSFLDRGTEAFF. The CDR3 DNA is TGTGCCAGCAGCTTTCTGGACAGGGGTACTGAAGCTTTCTTT.